These T cell receptor beta chains were read from a single sample in a study of T cell repertoires and HLA-DP antigens. These receptors' targets are unknown. Data came from immunoSEQ multiplex PCR; TCRdb stores just in-frame clones and leaves some out. The sample lists more than 90,000 clones, approximately 92% seen once, with around 0.3% in the top ten. Material: CD4+ T cells from PBMCs. The receptors shown here come from a woman in her late teens or twenties in good health and CMV-seronegative. The CDR3 runs from the conserved cysteine through the conserved F or W. Fields, in order: CDR3 length, J gene, D gene, V gene, CDR3 protein. A D gene is named only where the DNA matches it firmly.

17	TRBJ1-2	NA	TRBV11-2	CASSLAWGGATSYGYTF
15	TRBJ1-5	NA	TRBV28	CASRRRRERGQPQHF
17	TRBJ1-1	NA	TRBV2	CASSTPKERYIMKRAFF
13	TRBJ1-1	NA	TRBV11-3	CASSLLRTTEAFF
13	TRBJ2-1	NA	TRBV6-6	CAGHSGDYNEQFF
13	TRBJ1-2	TRBD1	TRBV10-3	CATRDRPSDGYTF
15	TRBJ2-7	NA	TRBV9	CASSPQDRVWHEQYF
15	TRBJ2-5	TRBD1	TRBV6-1	CASSRTGGRQETQYF
15	TRBJ2-1	TRBD1	TRBV7-2	CASSYDRGSYNEQFF
13	TRBJ1-4	NA	TRBV7-9	CASSFAGGEKLFF
15	TRBJ2-7	TRBD1	TRBV9	CASSVGPQGAGEQYF
13	TRBJ1-5	TRBD1	TRBV14	CASSRQGGQPQHF
15	TRBJ1-2	NA	TRBV19	CASSFTRGQLDGYTF
16	TRBJ2-5	TRBD1	TRBV5-1	CASSLAGTGGTETQYF
15	TRBJ2-1	NA	TRBV18	CASSPLAGTWYEQFF
17	TRBJ2-7	TRBD2	TRBV7-8	CASSLIMGLAGGYEQYF
13	TRBJ1-4	NA	TRBV7-6	CASSSGTNEKLFF
18	TRBJ1-5	TRBD1	TRBV4-2	CASSQDFIGQEVGQPQHF
11	TRBJ2-5	NA	TRBV19	CASSFLETQYF
14	TRBJ1-3	NA	TRBV28	CASSLSRIGNTIYF
11	TRBJ1-2	NA	TRBV10-3	CAISESRGYTF
15	TRBJ2-2	TRBD2	TRBV2	CASSWEGTNTGELFF
14	TRBJ1-1	TRBD1	TRBV18	CASSPLQGATEAFF
15	TRBJ2-3	TRBD2	TRBV5-1	CASSLPSGSTDTQYF
15	TRBJ2-5	TRBD2	TRBV9	CASSVGLAGEETQYF
13	TRBJ1-2	NA	TRBV5-1	CASSYGEVYGYTF